This T cell receptor (beta chain) derives from a study of tumor and adjacent non-tumor tissue in lung cancer (dated by TCRdb to 2016 to 2019). Regarding the research as a whole: By cancer type, the cohort comprised 12 adenocarcinoma patients, a couple of squamous cell carcinoma patients and 1 small cell lung cancer patient. The 15 enrolled patients, of whom around 10 were men and 5 were women, were aged about 31 to 85 years and were diagnosed with TNM stage I to III disease. Bulk TCRbeta repertoires were compared between lung tumor tissue and matched distant non-tumor lung tissue obtained from 15 or so lung cancer patients. Sequencing produced roughly 130 million productive TCRbeta reads in total, an average of about 4.2 million reads per sample. Fewer than 35 paired specimens, one tumor and one normal lung sample per patient, were profiled by TCRbeta CDR3 sequencing. The study at large found these results: TCR diversity was significantly higher in younger patients, and greater tumor TCR diversity was associated with shorter overall survival and shorter disease-free survival. Peripheral blood was not sequenced, so blood TCRbeta repertoires were not examined in the lung cancer patients of the study. Only around 16 patients were in the cohort, and the authors stated that larger samples and more detailed clinical data are needed. In normal lung, the top 100 clones accounted for a significantly larger cumulative share of the repertoire than in tumor tissue. The methods do not name the sequencing platform or mention unique molecular identifiers. TCR diversity (inverse Simpson) was significantly higher in tumor than in normal lung tissue (about 400 vs 180, P = 0.0075, Mann-Whitney U test).

Remarks on this clonotype: It has no known antigen specificity. Possible read error: a much larger clone is one base away.

RNA was isolated from bulk unsorted tissue, and RNA quality was assessed with a NanoDrop ND-1000 and an Agilent 2100. All donors had newly diagnosed lung cancer, had not received prior chemotherapy, and were admitted for thoracic surgery in China between August and November 2014. The study excluded patients who had received radiotherapy or chemotherapy before or who had another cancer at the same time. Surgical tissue pieces of about 1-2.1 cm3 were preserved in RNAlater solution and stored at -80 °C until use. The protocol used for the library was multiplex PCR. TCRdb records Illumina HiSeq 2500 as the sequencer. TCRbeta libraries were built by three rounds of nested PCR using primers (Table S4), following protocols modified from ARM-PCR. PCR products of 200-500 bp were gel-excised and purified with the QIAquick gel extraction kit before sequencing. From the authors' description of their analysis: Reads were cleaned with Trimmomatic, merged with FLASH into complete CDR3 sequences, and assigned to V(D)J germline segments with MiTCR. Clonal diversity was calculated as the inverse Simpson's index using VDJtools. In-frame sequences lacking a premature stop codon were counted as productive reads. The raw public reads went through TCRdb reprocessing: fastp at Q25, MiXCR clone calling, in-frame beta chains kept. CDR3 protein duplicates are merged, each entry listing the most common genes and DNA. For this entry, the V and J calls and clone size follow TCRdb and not the study's own pipeline. The sample contains approximately 65,000 distinct CDR3 sequences, 55% to 75% of them found a single time. 20% of the sample is held by the ten biggest clonotypes.

Based on the germline V gene, the CDR1 and CDR2 sequences are SQVTM and ANQGSEA. Including cysteine and phenylalanine, the CDR3 has 15 amino acids. Only the CDR3 DNA stays, 45 bases, in frame from base 1. This receptor was identified in a man in his fifties with non-small cell lung cancer. The chain couples TRBV29-1 to TRBJ2-1, with 10 middle bases fitting TRBD1. The sample comprised lung tumor tissue. CDR3 region: CSAEGGQGIDNEQSF. The DNA sequence is given as TGCAGCGCCGAGGGGGGACAGGGGATTGACAATGAGCAGTCCTTC.